The 30 T cell receptor beta chains below were found in one sample sequenced in a study of neoadjuvant nivolumab and ipilimumab in lung cancer. Method: immunoSEQ multiplex PCR; TCRdb's copy keeps in-frame clones and lacks some. The sample has 24,000 or so clones, roughly 80% seen once. Material: peripheral blood, obtained before neoadjuvant nivolumab, alone or with ipilimumab. The receptors stem from an adult with non-small cell lung cancer.

Only one count was recorded for this clone. The gene calls are TRBV28 and TRBJ1-1; D uncertain. Germline loops: CDR1 MDHEN, CDR2 SYDVKM. Trimming took off 6 bases at V and 3 bases at J, with 8 bases between the two ends. The CDR3 consists of 12 residues. The CDR3: CASSDPDTEAFF. As DNA, the CDR3 is TGTGCCAGCAGCGACCCTGACACTGAAGCTTTCTTT.

This sequence joins TRBV5-1 and TRBJ2-7; tentative D call: TRBD1 (6 bases). Trimming shortened V by 3 bases and J by 3 bases, and 10 bases separated the two germline ends. Germline CDR1 and CDR2: SGHRS and YFSETQ. This CDR3 is 13 amino acids long. The CDR3 spells CASSSGQLYEQYF. The CDR3 region has the DNA TGCGCCAGCAGCTCAGGACAGCTCTACGAGCAGTACTTC.

A single count supports this clone. The J gene is TRBJ2-5, the V gene TRBV7-9, with 7 positions matching TRBD1. The CDR3 contains 14 residues. The J segment lost 4 bases and the V segment lost 5 bases, leaving 7 bases of the junction unmatched. Germline V CDR1 and CDR2: SEHNR, FQNEAQ (reference sequence). In DNA form, the CDR3 reads TGTGCCAGCAGCGCCACAGGGGCCAGAGAGACCCAGTACTTC. This codes for CASSATGARETQYF.

V and J are TRBV5-4 and TRBJ2-3; D unclear. Germline CDR1 and CDR2: SGHNT and YYREEE (reference sequence). With 2 bases removed from V and 6 bases from J, the gap between germline ends came to 7 bases. The CDR3 extends over 12 amino acids. The CDR3 is CASSFFLDTQYF. The DNA for the CDR3 is TGTGCCAGCAGCTTTTTCCTTGATACGCAGTATTTT.

This sequence joins TRBV7-8 and TRBJ2-2; 9 bases fit TRBD2. Germline-derived CDR1 and CDR2 are SGHVS and FQNEAQ. The CDR3 length is 16 residues. J lost 3 bases, V lost 5 bases, and 7 bases had no gene match. CDR3 sequence: CASSRRTSADTGELFF. CDR3 bases: TGTGCCAGCAGCAGGCGGACTAGCGCGGACACCGGGGAGCTGTTTTTT.

This clone came up once. This chain joins TRBV5-1 and TRBJ1-6; no clear D. The germline V gene encodes CDR1 SGHRS and CDR2 YFSETQ. The V and J ends lost 4 bases and 5 bases respectively, with 7 bases between them. This CDR3 spans 13 amino acids. The CDR3: CASSRTDNSPLHF. The CDR3, as DNA: TGCGCCAGCAGCAGGACCGATAATTCACCCCTCCACTTT.

This rearrangement joins TRBV10-3 to TRBJ2-7, with D maybe TRBD2 (6 bases). Trimming cost V 7 bases and J 7 bases, with 17 bases left between them. CDR1 is ENHRY, CDR2 SYGVKD, per germline. The CDR3 loop spans 13 amino acids. The CDR3 here is CAIMPGDLGEQYF. The CDR3 bases are TGTGCCATCATGCCGGGGGACCTCGGAGAGCAGTACTTC.

The sample holds a few counts of this clone. This rearrangement joins TRBV4-2 to TRBJ2-3; D possibly uses TRBD1 or TRBD2 (5 bases each). The germline CDR1 and CDR2 sequences are LGHNA and YNFKEQ. Trimming left V 0 bases short and J 10 bases short, with 11 bases between. The CDR3 consists of 13 residues. CDR3 sequence reads: CASSQDWGNPQYF. The CDR3 bases are TGTGCCAGCAGCCAAGACTGGGGGAATCCGCAGTATTTT.

CDR3 region: CASSLQGGNQPQHF. DNA for the CDR3: TGTGCCAGCAGCTTACAGGGCGGAAATCAGCCCCAGCATTTT. The chain links TRBV5-4 to TRBJ1-5, with TRBD1 as a possible D gene (6 bases). Looked up from germline, CDR1 is SGHNT and CDR2 is YYREEE (reference sequence). This CDR3 has 14 amino acids. Trimming removed 2 bases from V and 4 bases from J, with 10 bases in between. The full variable domain, its missing parts supplied by reference TRBV5-4 and TRBJ1-5, is ETGVTQSPTHLIKTRGQQVTLRCSSQSGHNTVSWYQQALGQGPQFIFQYYREEENGRGNFPPRFSGLQFPNYSSELNVNALELDDSALYLCASSLQGGNQPQHFGDGTRLSIL.

A single count supports this clone. The CDR3 protein is CASGTSGEETQYF. DNA of the CDR3: TGTGCCTCCGGGACTAGCGGAGAAGAGACCCAGTACTTC. V is TRBV11-1 and J is TRBJ2-5; 11 bases map to TRBD2. Trimming at V came to 11 bases and at J to 3 bases, leaving 5 bases not matched to a gene. CDR1 SGHAT and CDR2 FQDESV come from the germline V gene (reference sequence). This CDR3 has 13 amino acids. The variable domain in full, completed from reference TRBV11-1 and TRBJ2-5, reads EAEVAQSPRYKITEKSQAVAFWCDPISGHATLYWYRQILGQGPELLVQFQDESVVDDSQLPKDRFSAERLKGVDSTLKIQPAELGDSAMYLCASGTSGEETQYFGPGTRLLVL.

The chain is built from TRBV4-1 and TRBJ2-1, with 13 bases lining up with TRBD2. The CDR3 is made up of 19 amino acids. Germline assignment: CDR1 MGHRA and CDR2 YSYEKL. Trimming at V came to 2 bases and at J to 2 bases, leaving 9 bases not matched to a gene. CDR3 protein: CASSQRLAGGPGTYNEQFF. The CDR3 region has the DNA TGCGCCAGCAGCCAACGACTAGCGGGGGGACCCGGGACCTACAATGAGCAGTTCTTC.

This clone was found a few times. The chain carries TRBV9 and TRBJ2-1, with D hard to call. V lost 0 bases and J lost 7, with 14 bases in between. Germline V CDR1 and CDR2: SGDLS, YYNGEE. The CDR3 covers 15 residues. The DNA of the CDR3 is TGTGCCAGCAGCGTAGCTACGGGTTGGCGAAATGAGCAGTTCTTC. It translates to CASSVATGWRNEQFF.

The chain recombines TRBV2 with TRBJ2-5; unclear D gene. The V end was cut by 4 bases, the J end by 1 base, with 13 bases between. Per the germline V gene, CDR1 is SNHLY and CDR2 is FYNNEI. The CDR3 runs 15 residues. DNA for the CDR3: TGTGCCAGCAGTGCTACCCGAGTGATCCAAGAGACCCAGTACTTC. It specifies CASSATRVIQETQYF.

The chain employs TRBV6-4 and TRBJ1-1, with 7 positions matching TRBD1. CDR1 and CDR2 from the germline V gene are MRHNA and SNTAGT. The CDR3 spans 14 residues. V gave up 6 bases and J gave up 2 bases; unmatched junction bases: 6. The CDR3 loop is CASRETGTNTEAFF. In nucleotides, the CDR3 is TGTGCCAGCAGGGAGACAGGGACTAACACTGAAGCTTTCTTT.

This clone was counted a single time. The chain employs TRBV4-1 and TRBJ2-1; 12 bases line up with TRBD1. The V gene end was trimmed by 2 bases and the J gene end by 2 bases; junction bases not matched to a gene: 10. The CDR3 totals 19 residues. Germline values: CDR1 MGHRA, CDR2 YSYEKL. CDR3 amino acids: CASSQRGTGGDLTYNEQFF. The DNA for the CDR3 is TGCGCCAGCAGCCAAAGGGGGACAGGGGGCGACTTAACCTACAATGAGCAGTTCTTC.

The chain's CDR3 is CSVVGTVNTGELFF. The CDR3, as DNA: TGCAGCGTTGTAGGGACAGTGAACACCGGGGAGCTGTTTTTT. This chain connects TRBV29-1 to TRBJ2-2; TRBD1 matches 7 bases. J lost 1 base, V lost 4 bases, and 3 bases had no gene match. The CDR3 runs 14 residues. Germline assignment: CDR1 SQVTM and CDR2 ANQGSEA.

CDR3 loop: CSPLGNTIYF. The CDR3 nucleotides are TGCAGCCCTTTGGGAAACACCATATATTTT. This chain joins TRBV29-1 and TRBJ1-3, with no clear D. V lost 8 bases to trimming and J lost 4 bases, with 6 bases between them. Germline V gene data show CDR1 as SQVTM and CDR2 as ANQGSEA. The CDR3 consists of 10 residues.

The chain recombines TRBV7-9 with TRBJ2-7, with D perhaps matching TRBD1 (6 bases). V gave up 7 bases and J gave up 2 bases, with 15 bases separating them. The CDR3 is 14 residues long. The germline V gene encodes CDR1 SEHNR and CDR2 FQNEAQ (reference sequence). CDR3 in DNA: TGTGCCAGCACCGTGTCGAGGGACACCTACGAGCAGTACTTC. Its protein product is CASTVSRDTYEQYF.

This clone rates as medium-sized. This chain connects TRBV15 to TRBJ2-2, with 8 bases fitting TRBD1. CDR1 LNHNV and CDR2 YYDKDF come from the germline V gene (reference sequence). V dropped 4 bases and J dropped 3; count of bases not matched to a gene: 4. CDR3 size: 15 residues. The CDR3 spells CATSTGTGDTGELFF. Written as DNA, the CDR3 is TGTGCCACCAGCACTGGGACAGGTGACACCGGGGAGCTGTTTTTT.

To note about this clone: At one boundary the junction diverges from the germline segment, which might be a read error. The genes are TRBV18 and TRBJ2-1; 12 positions match TRBD2. Germline V gene data show CDR1 as KGHSH and CDR2 as LQKENI. The CDR3 runs to 19 residues. CDR3 residues: CASSPRASGGDGSYNGQFF. DNA of the CDR3: TGTGCCAGCTCACCACGGGCTAGCGGGGGGGACGGGTCCTACAATGGGCAGTTCTTC. Full variable domain (rest looked up from reference TRBV18 and TRBJ2-1): NAGVMQNPRHLVRRRGQEARLRCSPMKGHSHVYWYRQLPEEGLKFMVYLQKENIIDESGMPKERFSAEFPKEGPSILRIQQVVRGDSAAYFCASSPRASGGDGSYNGQFFGPGTRLTVL.

The chain has TRBV6-1 and TRBJ2-3; possible D gene TRBD2, 6 bases. The ends were cut back, 4 bases at V and 2 bases at J, with 13 bases in the middle. The length of the CDR3 is 15 residues. CDR1 and CDR2 from the germline V gene are MNHNS and SASEGT. CDR3: CASSGSRGSTDTQYF. The CDR3 DNA sequence: TGTGCCAGCAGTGGTAGCCGGGGGTCCACAGATACGCAGTATTTT.

The chain uses TRBV15 and TRBJ2-6; D is unresolved. There are 16 residues in the CDR3. Germline CDR1 reads LNHNV; CDR2 reads YYDKDF (reference sequence). With 1 base removed from V and 0 bases from J, the gap between germline ends came to 7 bases. The DNA of the CDR3 is TGTGCCACCAGCAGAGTAGTTGTCTCTGGGGCCAACGTCCTGACTTTC. Translating gives CATSRVVVSGANVLTF. Full variable domain (remainder filled in from reference TRBV15 and TRBJ2-6): DAMVIQNPRYQVTQFGKPVTLSCSQTLNHNVMYWYQQKSSQAPKLLFHYYDKDFNNEADTPDNFQSRRPNTSFCFLDIRSPGLGDTAMYLCATSRVVVSGANVLTFGAGSRLTVL.

This clone was counted only a few times. CDR3 DNA sequence: TGTGCCAGCAGCCCATTCTATGGTCTGAGTAATGAAAAACTGTTTTTT. This encodes CASSPFYGLSNEKLFF. The V call is TRBV7-2, the J call TRBJ1-4, with D unclear. Looked up from germline, CDR1 is SGHTA and CDR2 is FQGNSA. This CDR3 contains 16 residues. Trimming left V 5 bases short and J 4 bases short, with 17 bases between.

V gene TRBV7-9 combines with J gene TRBJ2-7; D unclear. Germline CDR1 and CDR2: SEHNR and FQNEAQ (reference sequence). The CDR3 contains 18 residues. Trimming left V 5 bases short and J 3 bases short, with 26 bases between. The CDR3 region is CASSLPVEYGPRHYEQYF. CDR3 DNA sequence: TGTGCCAGCAGCCTACCCGTCGAGTACGGGCCCCGCCACTACGAGCAGTACTTC.

The rearrangement links TRBV5-6 to TRBJ2-3; D ambiguous. Germline V gene data show CDR1 as SGHDT and CDR2 as YYEEEE. The CDR3 extends over 13 amino acids. Trimming pared 2 bases from V and 1 base from J, leaving 5 bases between. In DNA form, the CDR3 reads TGTGCCAGCAGCTTTGACCGCACAGATACGCAGTATTTT. As protein: CASSFDRTDTQYF.

The V call is TRBV19, the J call TRBJ1-6; 9 nucleotides align to TRBD1. This CDR3 contains 14 residues. The V and J ends lost 6 bases and 7 bases, in that order; junction bases with no gene match: 4. The germline V gene encodes CDR1 LNHDA and CDR2 SQIVND (reference sequence). CDR3 DNA sequence: TGTGCCAGTAGCCCGGGACAGGGAAATTCACCCCTCCACTTT. This sequence encodes CASSPGQGNSPLHF.

This chain links TRBV5-1 with TRBJ1-2; TRBD1 matches at 8 bases. This CDR3 contains 13 residues. The J segment lost 7 bases and the V segment lost 4 bases, leaving 6 bases of the junction unmatched. The germline gives CDR1 SGHRS, CDR2 YFSETQ. The CDR3, as DNA: TGCGCCAGCAGCCCAACAGGGGGAGTTGGCTACACCTTC. This encodes CASSPTGGVGYTF.

The chain uses TRBV7-2 and TRBJ1-1; D is possibly TRBD1 (5 bases). The CDR3 totals 13 residues. CDR1 is SGHTA, CDR2 FQGNSA, per germline. Trimming took 6 bases from V and 11 from J, leaving 19 bases between them. In nucleotides, the CDR3 is TGTGCCAGCAGACGGACGGGGGTCAGGTCGGCTTTCTTT. It yields the protein CASRRTGVRSAFF.

The chain has TRBV5-1 and TRBJ2-4, with D possibly matching TRBD2 (5 bases). This CDR3 region has 16 residues. CDR1 and CDR2 (germline): SGHRS, YFSETQ. Trimming pared 3 bases from V and 0 bases from J, leaving 13 bases between. This CDR3 is CASSSTGSLAKNIQYF. DNA for the CDR3: TGCGCCAGCAGCTCCACGGGGTCCTTAGCCAAAAACATTCAGTACTTC.

The chain joins TRBV2 to TRBJ1-5, with D hard to call. With 6 bases removed from V and 4 bases from J, the gap between germline ends came to 13 bases. The CDR3 has 14 amino acids. The V gene's germline CDR1 is SNHLY and CDR2 FYNNEI. The DNA of the CDR3 is TGTGCCAGCAGCTTCTTACTGGAAAATCAGCCCCAGCATTTT. Its protein is CASSFLLENQPQHF.